This T cell receptor beta chain was retrieved from a study of cytomegalovirus exposure and HLA in healthy donors. At the level of the study: Among the approximately 420 donors who were genotyped, roughly 86% fell in the genetic ancestry cluster that is associated with self-reported Caucasian donors.

This PCR relied on a set of 60 Vbeta primers and 13 Jbeta primers. TCRdb keeps only in-frame clones here, not all; method: immunoSEQ multiplex PCR. The data show about 150,000 clones, and the top ten clones hold 2% to 2.5%. Trimming removed 6 bases at V and 2 bases at J, with 16 bases between. CDR3 length: 15 amino acids. CDR1 and CDR2 from the germline V gene are SSHAT and FNYEAQ (reference sequence). The chain combines TRBV7-7 with TRBJ2-5; perhaps TRBD1 as D (6 bases). This sequence originates from a young man in good health and CMV-seronegative. The sequenced material came from PBMCs. The CDR3 DNA follows: TGTGCCAGCAGTTTCACTCCGGACAGACAAGAGACCCAGTACTTC. Its protein is CASSFTPDRQETQYF.